Presented here are 21 T cell receptor beta chains from one specimen sequenced in a study of graft-versus-host responses after intestinal transplantation (dated by TCRdb to the early 2020s). This specimen's time point label, interpreted: cells obtained before transplantation from donor or recipient. Their target antigens are unknown. Receptor libraries were prepared by the immunoSEQ multiplex PCR assay. Held by TCRdb, this immuneACCESS table contains in-frame sequences only and omits some clones. Under half of the omission traces to an unresolved V gene where checked; the cause of the rest is unknown. The sample table contains more than 90,000 clones; only one count was recorded for 85% to 95% of them. The ten top clones hold around 0.49% of the sample. The sample consisted of unstimulated CD8+ T cells sorted from spleen or lymph node cells, taken before intestinal transplant. These receptors were taken from a human donor who received an intestinal transplant.

The chain recombines TRBV27 with TRBJ1-1, with 11 bases lining up with TRBD1. Germline CDR1 and CDR2: MNHEY and SMNVEV (reference sequence). The CDR3 contains 16 residues. J gave up 4 bases and V 5 bases, and 9 bases lay outside the gene matches. In DNA, the CDR3 is TGTGCCAGCAGTCCCCGGGGACAGGGGGTTGGCACTGAAGCTTTCTTT. Protein sequence: CASSPRGQGVGTEAFF.

The chain recombines TRBV7-8 with TRBJ1-1, with 9 bases that match TRBD1. The J segment lost 1 base and the V segment lost 5 bases, leaving 8 bases of the junction unmatched. The CDR3 consists of 16 residues. Per germline, CDR1 SGHVS and CDR2 FQNEAQ. CDR3 coding DNA: TGTGCCAGCAGCGCGGATCGGACAGGGGCGAACACTGAAGCTTTCTTT. This codes for CASSADRTGANTEAFF.

The V gene is TRBV5-6, the J gene TRBJ1-2; D may be TRBD1 (5 bases). CDR1 and CDR2 from the germline V gene are SGHDT and YYEEEE. This CDR3 contains 13 residues. V was trimmed by 7 bases and J by 8 bases, leaving 18 bases between them. DNA for the CDR3: TGTGCCAGCTCCAGGCAGGGACTGTACGGCTACACCTTC. It codes for CASSRQGLYGYTF.

V and J are TRBV6-1 and TRBJ2-7, with 14 bases fitting TRBD2. With V trimmed by 4 bases and J by 3 bases, 5 bases remained unmatched. CDR3 length equals 16 residues. Germline V lookup: CDR1 MNHNS, CDR2 SASEGT. In nucleotides, the CDR3 is TGTGCCAGCAGTGGACTAGCGGGGGGGGGAGTCTACGAGCAGTACTTC. This encodes CASSGLAGGGVYEQYF.

The chain has TRBV27 and TRBJ2-3; 12 bases agree with TRBD2. Germline V gives CDR1 MNHEY, CDR2 SMNVEV (reference sequence). CDR3 length: 15 amino acids. V was pared by 5 bases and J by 3 bases, with 3 bases of the junction left unmatched. The CDR3 nucleotides are TGTGCCAGCAGTCTTCTAGCGGGAGGGACAGATACGCAGTATTTT. It translates to CASSLLAGGTDTQYF.

V and J are TRBV30 and TRBJ2-7, with TRBD2 as a possible D gene (5 bases). With 4 bases removed from V and 5 bases from J, the gap between germline ends came to 15 bases. Germline lookup yields CDR1 GTSNPN and CDR2 SVGIG (reference sequence). The CDR3 is 13 residues long. CDR3 residues: CAWKQWTVNEQYF. In nucleotides, the CDR3 is TGTGCCTGGAAACAGTGGACTGTTAACGAGCAGTACTTC.

The chain recombines TRBV4-2 with TRBJ2-2, with no clear D. Germline CDR1 is LGHNA and CDR2 is YNFKEQ. Trimming shortened V by 5 bases and J by 8 bases, and 6 bases separated the two germline ends. CDR3 size: 11 residues. The CDR3 DNA is TGTGCCAGCAGCGAACTAGGGGAGCTGTTTTTT. Protein product: CASSELGELFF.

The chain joins TRBV6-6 to TRBJ2-1, with TRBD2 identical over 8 bases. Germline CDR1 is MNHNY and CDR2 is SVGAGI (reference sequence). The CDR3 extends over 12 amino acids. V shed 7 bases, J shed 15 bases, and the junction held 11 bases outside the gene matches. The CDR3 region is CASKSGGFNGFF. In nucleotides, the CDR3 is TGTGCCAGCAAGTCGGGAGGGTTCAACGGGTTCTTC.

The chain combines TRBV12-5 with TRBJ2-7; D is unclear. The ends were cut back, 4 bases at V and 3 bases at J, with 4 bases in the middle. Germline V gene sequence: CDR1 LGHNT, CDR2 FRNRAP. The CDR3 length is 11 residues. CDR3 DNA: TGTGCTAGTGGTTCTTACTACGAGCAGTACTTC. This gives the protein CASGSYYEQYF.

The genes are TRBV30 and TRBJ1-1, with D perhaps matching TRBD1 (5 bases). Trimming left V 4 bases short and J 3 bases short, with 15 bases between. The CDR3 covers 14 residues. Germline values: CDR1 GTSNPN, CDR2 SVGIG (reference sequence). The DNA of the CDR3 is TGTGCCTGGAATACCGGGACGGGGGACACTGAAGCTTTCTTT. Translating gives CAWNTGTGDTEAFF.

The J gene is TRBJ2-7, the V gene TRBV13; a possible D gene is TRBD2 (6 bases). Germline V gene sequence: CDR1 PRHDT, CDR2 FYEKMQ (reference sequence). V shed 2 bases and J shed 4 bases, with 9 bases lying between them. This CDR3 is 13 amino acids long. This CDR3 is CASSLKGRYEQYF. The CDR3 bases are TGTGCCAGCAGCTTAAAGGGGAGGTACGAGCAGTACTTC.

V is TRBV6-1 and J is TRBJ2-7; D unresolved. The CDR3 sequence is 12 residues long. Trimming removed 3 bases from V and 6 bases from J, with 9 bases in between. Germline assignment: CDR1 MNHNS and CDR2 SASEGT. The CDR3 loop reads CASSDGWVEQYF. The CDR3 nucleotides read TGTGCCAGCAGTGACGGGTGGGTCGAGCAGTACTTC.

The CDR3 DNA reads TGTGCCAGCAGCGTTTATTCCAGGGGCGAAGCTTTCTTT. The encoded protein is CASSVYSRGEAFF. V usage is TRBV9 and J usage is TRBJ1-1; the D gene is possibly TRBD1 (6 bases). This CDR3 is built from 13 residues. The V gene's germline CDR1 is SGDLS and CDR2 YYNGEE. Trimming removed 2 bases at V and 8 bases at J, with 13 bases between.

The V gene is TRBV6-5, the J gene TRBJ2-1, with a weak D call TRBD1 (6 bases). Germline CDR1 MNHEY, CDR2 SVGAGI. Deletions cut 4 bases from V and 10 bases from J, with 14 bases between. This CDR3 spans 13 amino acids. Written as DNA, the CDR3 is TGTGCCAGCAGTTGGGGGACCAGGGGAGAGCAGTTCTTC. This translates into CASSWGTRGEQFF.

The rearrangement links TRBV11-3 to TRBJ2-2; perhaps TRBD2 as D (7 bases). Trimming cost V 5 bases and J 4 bases, with 11 bases left between them. The CDR3 totals 14 residues. Germline CDR1 SGHNT, CDR2 YENEEA. The DNA of the CDR3 is TGTGCCAGCAGCCTGAGGGGGGGCACCGGGGAGCTGTTTTTT. It yields the protein CASSLRGGTGELFF. The entire variable domain, with the rest obtained from reference TRBV11-3 and TRBJ2-2, is as follows: EAGVVQSPRYKIIEKKQPVAFWCNPISGHNTLYWYLQNLGQGPELLIRYENEEAVDDSQLPKDRFSAERLKGVDSTLKIQPAELGDSAVYLCASSLRGGTGELFFGEGSRLTVL.

The chain links TRBV30 to TRBJ1-1, with D uncertain. The CDR3 has 13 amino acids. Trimming removed 0 bases from V and 1 base from J, with 6 bases in between. Germline V gives CDR1 GTSNPN, CDR2 SVGIG (reference sequence). The CDR3 DNA reads TGTGCCTGGAGTGTCGGGTCGAACACTGAAGCTTTCTTT. Its protein product is CAWSVGSNTEAFF.

The chain couples TRBV7-5 to TRBJ2-3; whether TRBD2, the table's D call, matches the DNA was not checked. TRBV7-5 has pseudogene status. The CDR3 length is 16 residues. The CDR3 is CARSLEELYPTDTQYF. CDR3 in DNA: TGTGCCAGAAGCTTAGAGGAGCTATACCCCACAGATACGCAGTATTTT.

This chain joins TRBV5-1 and TRBJ1-2; a weak D match, TRBD1 (5 bases). This CDR3 has 15 residues. Germline lookup yields CDR1 SGHRS and CDR2 YFSETQ. The V end lost 0 bases, the J end lost 3 bases, and 12 bases lay between the germline ends. This chain's CDR3 is CASSLDTGMYYGYTF. The DNA of the CDR3 is TGCGCCAGCAGCTTGGATACAGGAATGTACTATGGCTACACCTTC.

V is TRBV6-5 and J is TRBJ2-7, with 11 nucleotides matching TRBD2. The germline V gene has CDR1 MNHEY and CDR2 SVGAGI. The V gene end was trimmed by 6 bases and the J gene end by 4 bases; junction bases not matched to a gene: 8. The CDR3 runs to 15 residues. The CDR3: CASRPTSGNGYEQYF. The CDR3 DNA reads TGTGCCAGCAGGCCGACTAGCGGGAACGGTTACGAGCAGTACTTC.

This chain links TRBV5-1 with TRBJ1-2, with D maybe TRBD1 (6 bases). The CDR3 is made up of 14 amino acids. CDR1 and CDR2 (germline): SGHRS, YFSETQ. Trimming removed 0 bases at V and 4 bases at J, with 10 bases between. CDR3 DNA: TGCGCCAGCAGCTTGGAGGACAGATCCTATGGCTACACCTTC. It specifies CASSLEDRSYGYTF.

The chain carries TRBV25-1 and TRBJ2-7; no definite D call. The germline V gene has CDR1 MGHDK and CDR2 SYGVNS. The CDR3 loop spans 13 amino acids. The V end lost 3 bases, the J end lost 1 base, and 7 bases lay between the germline ends. CDR3 amino acids: CASSEERSYEQYF. CDR3 nucleotide sequence: TGTGCCAGCAGTGAGGAGAGGTCCTACGAGCAGTACTTC.